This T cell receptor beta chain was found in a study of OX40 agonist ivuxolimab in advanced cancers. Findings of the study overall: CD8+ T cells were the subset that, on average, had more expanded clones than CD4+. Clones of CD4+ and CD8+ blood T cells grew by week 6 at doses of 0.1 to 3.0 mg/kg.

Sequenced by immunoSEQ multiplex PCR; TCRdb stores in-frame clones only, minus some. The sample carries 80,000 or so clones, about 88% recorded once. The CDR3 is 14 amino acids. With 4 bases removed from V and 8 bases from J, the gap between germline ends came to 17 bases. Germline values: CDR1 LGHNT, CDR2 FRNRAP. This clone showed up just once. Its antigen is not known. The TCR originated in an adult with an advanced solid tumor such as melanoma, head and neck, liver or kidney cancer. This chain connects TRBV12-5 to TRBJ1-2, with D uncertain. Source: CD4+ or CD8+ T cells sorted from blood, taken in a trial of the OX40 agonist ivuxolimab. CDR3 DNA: TGTGCTAGTGGTTCTTCCGTTCCGCTTCGGGGCTACACCTTC. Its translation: CASGSSVPLRGYTF.